This entry is about one T cell receptor beta chain. The sample belongs to a study of technical replicates of blood from a handful of donors. The CDR3 length is 15 residues. Between the trimmed V and J ends, which lost 3 bases and 4 bases, there was a span of 15 bases. Germline CDR1 and CDR2: KGHSH and LQKENI. Clones were sequenced by immunoSEQ multiplex PCR, and TCRdb holds only the in-frame ones, with some missing. In the table there are some 77,000 clones, approximately 96% of which are singletons. This TCR was recovered from a human donor in good health. Material: T cells isolated from PBMCs. The chain joins TRBV18 to TRBJ1-2, with D perhaps TRBD1 (5 bases). The CDR3 spells CASSPAGGDLYGYTF. In nucleotides, the CDR3 is TGTGCCAGCTCACCGGCTGGAGGGGACCTCTATGGCTACACCTTC.